The present entry profiles one TCR beta chain with its context. The data were taken from a study of blood T cell repertoires in COVID-19. The overall study: Acute and convalescent COVID-19 specimens originated in the United States, Italy and Spain. T cells, B-cell-depleted T cells, or PBMCs provided the cDNA or gDNA that served as material.

Germline CDR1 reads SGHAT; CDR2 reads FQNNGV. V was cut by 1 base and J by 13 bases, with 12 bases left in between. The CDR3 has 12 residues. Per the study methods: It was from reference gene primer amplification that nucleated cell counts were estimated. Assay used: immunoSEQ multiplex PCR; TCRdb lists only in-frame clones, some missing. The DNA was the basis for D and trimming; V, J and clone size are from that table. The sample gives about 250,000 clones, roughly 88% of which show up once; around 30% is in the top ten. The sequenced sample was peripheral blood. This clonotype originated in a man aged 35-49 years with acute or convalescent COVID-19. This chain connects TRBV11-2 to TRBJ2-3; D might be TRBD2 (5 bases). The CDR3 DNA is TGTGCCAGCAGCTTAGGAGGGAGTTTAGAGTATTTT. Translation gives CASSLGGSLEYF.